The 11 T cell receptor beta chains in this list originate from one sample, sequenced in a study of OX40 agonist ivuxolimab in advanced cancers. Clones were sequenced by immunoSEQ multiplex PCR, and TCRdb holds only the in-frame ones, with some missing. The sample carries around 70,000 clones, around 87% recorded once. The sample consisted of CD4+ or CD8+ T cells sorted from blood, taken in a trial of the OX40 agonist ivuxolimab. Source of these receptors: an adult with an advanced solid tumor such as melanoma, head and neck, liver or kidney cancer.

The chain couples TRBV7-9 to TRBJ1-1, with a possible D match to TRBD1 (5 bases). Trimming removed 5 bases at V and 0 bases at J, with 13 bases between. This CDR3 comprises 15 residues. CDR1 and CDR2 from the germline V gene are SEHNR and FQNEAQ (reference sequence). CDR3 amino acids: CASSPWGAVNTEAFF. CDR3 nucleotide sequence: TGTGCCAGCAGCCCTTGGGGCGCGGTGAACACTGAAGCTTTCTTT.

The V call is TRBV5-4, the J call TRBJ1-1; D not resolved. Germline V gene lookup returns CDR1 SGHNT and CDR2 YYREEE (reference sequence). This CDR3 contains 13 residues. Trimming took 3 bases from V and 1 from J, leaving 7 bases between them. For the CDR3, the DNA is TGTGCCAGCAGCTCCGGGCAGAACACTGAAGCTTTCTTT. Protein: CASSSGQNTEAFF.

V usage is TRBV7-9 and J usage is TRBJ2-1; 10 bases match TRBD2. V dropped 5 bases and J dropped 7; count of bases not matched to a gene: 14. This CDR3 spans 17 amino acids. In germline, CDR1 is SEHNR, CDR2 FQNEAQ (reference sequence). CDR3 coding DNA: TGTGCCAGCAGCCCGGACATACTAGCGGGGAGAGGGAATGAGCAGTTCTTC. Translation gives CASSPDILAGRGNEQFF.

The chain links TRBV15 to TRBJ1-3; D not resolved. Deletions cut 1 base from V and 2 bases from J, with 6 bases between. The CDR3 spans 14 residues. Germline CDR1 LNHNV, CDR2 YYDKDF (reference sequence). CDR3 in DNA: TGTGCCACCAGCAGAGGAAGCACTGGAAACACCATATATTTT. It yields the protein CATSRGSTGNTIYF.

The rearrangement joins TRBV29-1 to TRBJ2-2; tentative D call: TRBD2 (5 bases). Trimming shortened V by 4 bases and J by 0 bases, and 9 bases separated the two germline ends. The germline V gene has CDR1 SQVTM and CDR2 ANQGSEA. CDR3 size: 14 residues. CDR3 amino acids: CSVGLTTNTGELFF. DNA for the CDR3: TGCAGCGTTGGGCTGACTACGAACACCGGGGAGCTGTTTTTT.

In this sample, this clone turned up once. This chain connects TRBV2 to TRBJ2-1, with TRBD1 matching over 9 bases. CDR1 SNHLY and CDR2 FYNNEI come from the germline V gene. The CDR3 runs to 14 residues. J gave up 8 bases and V 4 bases, and 6 bases lay outside the gene matches. The CDR3 here is CASSAFTGGDEQFF. CDR3 DNA: TGTGCCAGCAGTGCATTCACAGGGGGCGATGAGCAGTTCTTC.

The V and J genes are TRBV6-4 and TRBJ2-3; 9 bases are shared with TRBD2. The CDR3 is 14 amino acids. CDR1 MRHNA and CDR2 SNTAGT come from the germline V gene. J lost 3 bases, V lost 2 bases, and 0 bases had no gene match. The CDR3 DNA reads as TGTGCCAGCAGTGACGGACTAGCGACAGATACGCAGTATTTT. It codes for CASSDGLATDTQYF.

This clone showed up just a few times. This chain uses TRBV9 with TRBJ1-4; a possible D gene is TRBD1 (6 bases). The CDR3 length is 14 residues. V was shortened by 4 bases and J by 6 bases, with 13 bases between the two germline ends. The germline V gene has CDR1 SGDLS and CDR2 YYNGEE. In nucleotides, the CDR3 is TGTGCCAGCAGCTTCCGGGGGCGGGATGAAAAACTGTTTTTT. It yields the protein CASSFRGRDEKLFF.

The chain has TRBV20-1 and TRBJ2-7, with 8 bases fitting TRBD1. The CDR3 runs to 11 residues. V trimming: 7 bases; J trimming: 5 bases; junction bases outside the gene matches: 4. Germline V gene sequence: CDR1 DFQATT, CDR2 SNEGSKA (reference sequence). The CDR3 sequence is CSGAGGDEQYF. In nucleotides, the CDR3 is TGCAGTGGGGCAGGGGGCGACGAGCAGTACTTC.

The J gene is TRBJ1-2, the V gene TRBV27; 7 nucleotides align to TRBD1. J was trimmed by 8 bases and V by 4 bases; bases with no gene match: 16. Germline V gene sequence: CDR1 MNHEY, CDR2 SMNVEV (reference sequence). The CDR3 has 16 amino acids. CDR3 DNA sequence: TGTGCCAGCAGTTCCGCGACTACAGGGGACAAGGCCGGCTACACCTTC. It is translated as CASSSATTGDKAGYTF.

This chain connects TRBV6-6 to TRBJ2-1; a weak D match, TRBD2 (5 bases). Germline V gene lookup returns CDR1 MNHNY and CDR2 SVGAGI (reference sequence). V gave up 5 bases and J gave up 12 bases, with 11 bases separating them. CDR3 size: 11 residues. The CDR3 spells CASSALVVQFF. In nucleotides, the CDR3 is TGTGCCAGCAGTGCACTAGTGGTGCAGTTCTTC.